This T cell receptor (beta chain) was sequenced during a study of blood T cells in healthy people across ages. The CDR3 is made up of 14 amino acids. V shed 3 bases, J shed 6 bases, and the junction held 3 bases outside the gene matches. Per the germline V gene, CDR1 is KGHDR and CDR2 is SFDVKD. The second PCR ran roughly 7 to 12 cycles with a sample-barcoded 5' primer and J-beta primers. TCRdb analysed the 5' RACE reads with MiXCR anew, one entry per CDR3 protein. The top ten clones hold 23% of a sample with 1.8 million or so distinct CDR3 sequences, about two fifths of them seen once. The clonotype originates from a human donor in good health. Sequencing input: blood. V usage is TRBV24-1 and J usage is TRBJ2-1; 8 bases align to TRBD1. DNA for the CDR3: TGTGCCACCAGTGATGGGACAGGTATCAATGAGCAGTTCTTC. As protein: CATSDGTGINEQFF.